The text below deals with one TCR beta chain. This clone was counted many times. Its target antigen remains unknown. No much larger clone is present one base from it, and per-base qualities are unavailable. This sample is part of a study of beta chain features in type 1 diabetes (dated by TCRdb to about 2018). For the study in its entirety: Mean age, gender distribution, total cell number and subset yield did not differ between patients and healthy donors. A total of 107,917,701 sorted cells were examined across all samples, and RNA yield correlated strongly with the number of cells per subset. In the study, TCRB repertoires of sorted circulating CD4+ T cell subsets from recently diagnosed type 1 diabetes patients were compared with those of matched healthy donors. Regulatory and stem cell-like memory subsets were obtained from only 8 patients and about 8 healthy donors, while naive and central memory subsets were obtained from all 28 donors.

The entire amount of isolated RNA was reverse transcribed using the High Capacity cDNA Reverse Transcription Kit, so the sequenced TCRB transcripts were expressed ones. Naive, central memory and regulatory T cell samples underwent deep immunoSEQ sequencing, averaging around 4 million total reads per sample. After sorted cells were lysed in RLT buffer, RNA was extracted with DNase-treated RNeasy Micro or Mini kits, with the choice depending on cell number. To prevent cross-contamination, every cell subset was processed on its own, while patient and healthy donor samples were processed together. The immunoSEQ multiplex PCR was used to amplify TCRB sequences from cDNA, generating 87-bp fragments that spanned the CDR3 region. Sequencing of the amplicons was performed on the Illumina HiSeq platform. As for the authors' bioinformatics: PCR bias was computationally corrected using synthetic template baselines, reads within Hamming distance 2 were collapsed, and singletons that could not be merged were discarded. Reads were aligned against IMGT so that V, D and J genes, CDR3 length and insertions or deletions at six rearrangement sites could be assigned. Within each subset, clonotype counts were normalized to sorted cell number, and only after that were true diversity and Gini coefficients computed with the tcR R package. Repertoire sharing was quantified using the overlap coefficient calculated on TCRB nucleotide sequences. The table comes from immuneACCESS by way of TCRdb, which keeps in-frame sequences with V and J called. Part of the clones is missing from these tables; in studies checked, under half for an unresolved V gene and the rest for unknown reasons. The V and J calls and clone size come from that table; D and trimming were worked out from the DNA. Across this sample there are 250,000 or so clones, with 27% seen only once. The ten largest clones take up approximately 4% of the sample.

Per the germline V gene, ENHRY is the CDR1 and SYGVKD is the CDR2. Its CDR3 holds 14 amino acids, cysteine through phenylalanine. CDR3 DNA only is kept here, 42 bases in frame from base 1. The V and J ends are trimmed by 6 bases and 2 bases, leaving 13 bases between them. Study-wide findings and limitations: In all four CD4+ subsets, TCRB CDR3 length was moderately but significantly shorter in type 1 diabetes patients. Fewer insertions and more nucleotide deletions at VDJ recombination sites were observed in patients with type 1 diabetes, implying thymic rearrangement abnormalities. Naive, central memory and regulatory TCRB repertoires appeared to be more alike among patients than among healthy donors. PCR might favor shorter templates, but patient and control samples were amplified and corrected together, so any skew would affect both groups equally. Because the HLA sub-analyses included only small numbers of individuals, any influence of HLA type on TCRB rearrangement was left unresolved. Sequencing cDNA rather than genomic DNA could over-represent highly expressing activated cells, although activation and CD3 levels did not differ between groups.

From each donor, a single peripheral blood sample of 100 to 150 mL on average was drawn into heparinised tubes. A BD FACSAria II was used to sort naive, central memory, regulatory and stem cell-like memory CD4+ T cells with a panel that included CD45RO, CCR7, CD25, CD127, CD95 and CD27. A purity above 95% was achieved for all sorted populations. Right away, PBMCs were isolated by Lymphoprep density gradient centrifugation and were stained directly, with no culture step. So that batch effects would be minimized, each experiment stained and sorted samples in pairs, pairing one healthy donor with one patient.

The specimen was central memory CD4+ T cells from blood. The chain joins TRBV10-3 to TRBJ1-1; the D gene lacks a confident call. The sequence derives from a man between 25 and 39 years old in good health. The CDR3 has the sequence CAIRWRESNTEAFF. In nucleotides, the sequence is TGTGCCATCAGGTGGAGGGAAAGTAACACTGAAGCTTTCTTT.